Reported below is one T cell receptor (beta chain). Its specific antigen is unknown. There are no base qualities to consult, and no much larger clone falls within one base. Tumor samples were obtained before definitive surgery or chemotherapy. Genomic DNA was extracted by the MD Anderson Biospecimen Extraction Resource, and TCR sequencing was done by the MD Anderson Cancer Genomics Laboratory. The data were taken from a study of high-grade serous ovarian cancer treatment subgroups (dated by TCRdb to about 2021). Regarding the research as a whole: On average, sequencing produced about 14,000 reads and 6,500 to 7,500 unique TCR beta rearrangements for each sample. The study examined TCR beta repertoires in high-grade serous ovarian cancer patients who were grouped under a laparoscopic triage algorithm by complete gross resection or by neoadjuvant chemotherapy response. The 30-patient cohort included some ten patients with no residual disease after primary surgery (R0), some ten excellent NACT responders, and some ten poor NACT responders. In total there were roughly 96 samples, since every patient provided one primary tumor sample and two metastatic tumor samples.

What the authors observed across the whole study: TCR clonal relatedness correlated positively with neoantigen level and, by trend, with copy number variation and mutation load from whole-genome sequencing. Repertoire similarity ranging from about 0.095 to 0.8 was observed between tumors from the same patient, whereas almost no similarity was observed between different patients. The TCR repertoire analyses centered on CDR3, and CDR1 and CDR2 were not analyzed. Spatial information was not captured by bulk tumor TCR sequencing, so insight into HGSC tumor complexity and diversity was limited.

The cysteine opens and the phenylalanine closes a CDR3 of 18 amino acids. Only the CDR3 portion is preserved as DNA: 54 bases, with reading frame beginning at the first base. From a lookup of the germline V gene, CDR1 and CDR2 are MGHRA and YSYEKL. Trimming accounts for 1 base at V and 0 bases at J, while the number of junction bases matched to no gene is 8. The 100 or so tumor samples were subjected to high-throughput TCR profiling using ImmunoSEQ. Regarding the original processing steps: The repertoire diversity metrics included richness (unique productive sequences), clonality, evenness and relatedness, and the Bhattacharyya coefficient was used to measure similarity between samples. Conclusions stayed consistent in a sensitivity analysis that left out TCRs with fewer than two reads. In TCRdb, the immuneACCESS table is reduced to in-frame sequences with V and J assigned. These tables do not hold every clone; where another copy was compared, an unresolved V gene accounts for under half, and the others remain unexplained. Clone size and V and J calls were adopted from that table, with D and trimming inferred from the DNA. A total of about 1,600 clones appear in this sample, approximately 70% of them only once. Less than 15% of the sample is taken by the ten largest.

Specimen: tumor tissue. The clonotype was recovered from a human donor with high-grade serous ovarian cancer. The sequence is built from TRBV4-1 and TRBJ2-4, with TRBD2 matching 8 junction bases. In nucleotides, the sequence is TGCGCCAGCAGCCAAGCCGGGGGGGGGAGTATAGCCAAAAACATTCAGTACTTC. This gives the protein CASSQAGGGSIAKNIQYF.